This TCR beta chain emerged from a study of precursors of human CD4 cytotoxic T cells listed by TCRdb under 2018. Study-wide context: In total, CD4+ memory subsets from 15 or so donors went into the bulk TCR-seq analysis. Sequences for both the TCRalpha and TCRbeta chains came out of the TCR-seq analysis of 15 or so donors (table S7).

To test for a precursor-effector relationship among CD4 cytotoxic T cells, four sorted CD4+ memory subsets (TCM, TEM, IL-7Rhigh TEMRA, IL-7R- TEMRA) underwent bulk UMI-based TCR sequencing. Cells were obtained from peripheral blood mononuclear cells that had been isolated from human blood. V ends up 3 bases short and J 3 bases short, with an unmatched junction base count of 9. The germline V gene provides CDR1 SGHRS and CDR2 YFSETQ. The CDR3, cysteine through phenylalanine, is 16 amino acids long. Only the CDR3 region is kept as DNA, spanning 48 bases read in frame from base 1. Study-wide findings and limitations: More restricted TCR repertoires, with lower diversity and more expanded clonotypes, were shown by IL-7Rhigh and IL-7R- TEMRA subsets than by TCM and TEM subsets. According to the authors, a human observational design cannot definitively establish the direction of differentiation between precursor and effector cells. Expanded effector clonotypes made up a larger fraction of IL-7Rhigh TEMRA clonotypes than of TEM or TCM clonotypes. Only about 95% of the 14 donors were included in some bulk TCR-seq comparisons, suggesting that not every subset was available for every donor.

About this clonotype: Its antigen is currently not known. The sample holds no much larger clone one base away, and base qualities are not on file.

The sample was run on an Illumina MiSeq. As for the authors' bioinformatics: To quantify repertoire diversity, the Shannon-Wiener index was calculated using VDJtools. A TCRbeta clonotype counted as expanded if its clonotype frequency was 3 or higher. The raw public data were reprocessed by TCRdb itself: fastp quality trimming at Q25, MiXCR clonotype calling, in-frame beta chains only. Merged by CDR3 protein, the rows form single entries marked with the most common genes and DNA. What appears here as the V and J calls and clone size reflects TCRdb's work, not the paper's. This sample is represented by 450 to 600 distinct CDR3 sequences; 17% of them were singletons. The ten top clones hold around 20% of the sample.

Sequencing was carried out using memory CD4+ T cells from blood (PBMCs). The receptor chain draws on TRBV5-1 and TRBJ2-3, and TRBD2 matches 8 of the central bases. The clonotype comes from a human donor in good health. The nucleotide sequence is TGCGCCAGCAGCTCCTCGTTAGCGGGATCTACAGATACGCAGTATTTT. This yields the protein CASSSSLAGSTDTQYF.